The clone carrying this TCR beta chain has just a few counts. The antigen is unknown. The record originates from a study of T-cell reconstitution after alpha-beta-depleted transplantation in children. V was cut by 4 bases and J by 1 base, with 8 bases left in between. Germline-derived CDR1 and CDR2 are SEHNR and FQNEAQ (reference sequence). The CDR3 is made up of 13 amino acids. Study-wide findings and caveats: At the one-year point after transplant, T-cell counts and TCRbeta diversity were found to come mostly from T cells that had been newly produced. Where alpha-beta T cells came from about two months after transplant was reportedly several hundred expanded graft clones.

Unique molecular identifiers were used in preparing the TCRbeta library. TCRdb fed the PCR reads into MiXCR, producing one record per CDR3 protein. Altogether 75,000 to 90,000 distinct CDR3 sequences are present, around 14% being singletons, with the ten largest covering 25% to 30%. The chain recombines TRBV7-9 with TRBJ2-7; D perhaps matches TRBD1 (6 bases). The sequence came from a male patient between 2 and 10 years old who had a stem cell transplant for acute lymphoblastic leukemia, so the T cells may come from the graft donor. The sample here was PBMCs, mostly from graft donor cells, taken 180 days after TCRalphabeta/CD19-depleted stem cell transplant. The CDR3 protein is CASSSGQSYEQYF. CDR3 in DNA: TGTGCCAGCAGCTCCGGACAGTCCTACGAGCAGTACTTC. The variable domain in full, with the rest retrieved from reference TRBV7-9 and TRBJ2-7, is DTGVSQNPRHKITKRGQNVTFRCDPISEHNRLYWYRQTLGQGPEFLTYFQNEAQLEKSRLLSDRFSAERPKGSFSTLEIQRTEQGDSAMYLCASSSGQSYEQYFGPGTRLTVT.